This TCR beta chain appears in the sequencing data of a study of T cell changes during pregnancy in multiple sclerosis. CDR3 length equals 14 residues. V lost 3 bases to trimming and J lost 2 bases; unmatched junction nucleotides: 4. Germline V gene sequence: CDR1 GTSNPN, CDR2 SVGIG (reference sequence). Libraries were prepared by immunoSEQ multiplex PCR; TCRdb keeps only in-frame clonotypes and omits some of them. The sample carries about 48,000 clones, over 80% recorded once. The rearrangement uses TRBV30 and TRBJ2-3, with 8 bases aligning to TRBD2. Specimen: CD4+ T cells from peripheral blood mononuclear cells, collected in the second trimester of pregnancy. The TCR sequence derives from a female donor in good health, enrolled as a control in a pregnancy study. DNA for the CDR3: TGTGCCTGGAGACGAGCGGGAGTCACAGATACGCAGTATTTT. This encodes CAWRRAGVTDTQYF.